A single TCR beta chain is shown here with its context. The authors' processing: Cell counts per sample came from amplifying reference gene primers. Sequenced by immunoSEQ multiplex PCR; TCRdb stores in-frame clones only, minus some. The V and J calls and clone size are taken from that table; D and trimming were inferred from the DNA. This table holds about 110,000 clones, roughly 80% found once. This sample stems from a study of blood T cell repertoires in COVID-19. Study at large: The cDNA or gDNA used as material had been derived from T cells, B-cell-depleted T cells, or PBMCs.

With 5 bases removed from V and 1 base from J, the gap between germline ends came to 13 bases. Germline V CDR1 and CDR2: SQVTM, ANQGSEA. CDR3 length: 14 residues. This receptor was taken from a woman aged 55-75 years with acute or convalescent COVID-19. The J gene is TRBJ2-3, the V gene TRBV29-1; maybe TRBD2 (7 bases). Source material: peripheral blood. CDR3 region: CSVSKGGGTDTQYF. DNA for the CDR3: TGCAGCGTTTCAAAAGGGGGGGGCACAGATACGCAGTATTTT.